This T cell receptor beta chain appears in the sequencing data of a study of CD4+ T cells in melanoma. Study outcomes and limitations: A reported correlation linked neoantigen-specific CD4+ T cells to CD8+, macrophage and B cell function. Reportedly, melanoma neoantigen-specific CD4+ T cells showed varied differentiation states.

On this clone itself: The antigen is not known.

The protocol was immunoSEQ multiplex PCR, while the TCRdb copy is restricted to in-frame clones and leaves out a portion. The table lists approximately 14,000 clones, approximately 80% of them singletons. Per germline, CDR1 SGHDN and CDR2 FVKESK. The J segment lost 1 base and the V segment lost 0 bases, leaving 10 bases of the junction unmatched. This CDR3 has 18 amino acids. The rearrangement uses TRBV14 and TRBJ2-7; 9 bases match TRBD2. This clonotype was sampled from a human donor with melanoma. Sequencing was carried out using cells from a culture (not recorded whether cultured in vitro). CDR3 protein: CASSQETLAGPISYEQYF. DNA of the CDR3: TGTGCCAGCAGCCAAGAAACCCTAGCGGGGCCCATATCCTACGAGCAGTACTTC.